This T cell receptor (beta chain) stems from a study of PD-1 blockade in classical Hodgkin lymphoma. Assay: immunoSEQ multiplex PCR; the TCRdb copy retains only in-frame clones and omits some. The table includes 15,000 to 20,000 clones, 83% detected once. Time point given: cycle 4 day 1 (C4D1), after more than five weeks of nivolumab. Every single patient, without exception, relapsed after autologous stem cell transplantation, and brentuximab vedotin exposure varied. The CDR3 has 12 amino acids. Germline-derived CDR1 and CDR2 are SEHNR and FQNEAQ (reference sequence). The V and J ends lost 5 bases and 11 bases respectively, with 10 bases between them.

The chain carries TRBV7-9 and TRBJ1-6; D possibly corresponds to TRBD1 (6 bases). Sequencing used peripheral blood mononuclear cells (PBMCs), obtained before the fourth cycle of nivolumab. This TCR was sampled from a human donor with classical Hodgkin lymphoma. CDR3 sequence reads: CASSPGETPLHF. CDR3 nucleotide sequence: TGTGCCAGCAGCCCAGGGGAGACACCCCTCCACTTT.